This TCR beta chain stems from a study of post-analysis software for immune sequencing data. General study points: Pronounced co-clustering by F measure was evident among identically batched samples.

Unique molecular identifiers were present in the TCR beta cDNA libraries. TCRdb used MiXCR to reprocess the PCR reads, holding one entry per CDR3 protein. The sample lists approximately 660,000 distinct CDR3 sequences, 55% to 60% occurring once. The table lists this clonotype with a few counts. Its antigen is as yet unknown. The sequencing input was blood. This TCR came from a girl aged 2 to 10 with multiple sclerosis.

CDR3 in amino acids: CSARVPGNEQYF. The CDR3 nucleotides read TGCAGTGCTAGAGTGCCGGGTAACGAGCAGTACTTC. The chain employs TRBV20-1 and TRBJ2-7; D uncertain. This CDR3 contains 12 residues. Germline CDR1 and CDR2: DFQATT and SNEGSKA (reference sequence). The ends were cut back, 1 base at V and 5 bases at J, with 9 bases in the middle.